A selection of T cell receptor beta chains follows, all from one sample in a study of shared clonotypes between healthy human individuals. Clones were read by immunoSEQ multiplex PCR, and TCRdb kept only the in-frame ones, dropping some. The sample consists of 1.6 million or so clones, approximately 98.5% of them appearing once. The sequenced sample consisted of naive CD4+ T cells sorted from blood. The origin of the receptors is a man aged 30 to 39 in good health. Both conserved end residues are part of each CDR3. Each record gives: V gene, J gene, CDR3 protein.

v_gene: TRBV6-5; j_gene: TRBJ1-4; CDR3aa: CASSYAPQGGGEKLFF
v_gene: TRBV7-2; j_gene: TRBJ2-7; CDR3aa: CASSSMGGEAKQYF
v_gene: TRBV28; j_gene: TRBJ2-7; CDR3aa: CATRVDLYEQYF
v_gene: TRBV28; j_gene: TRBJ2-7; CDR3aa: CASSSLPGTGGWNEQYF
v_gene: TRBV7-3; j_gene: TRBJ2-3; CDR3aa: CASSFTGNADTQYF
v_gene: TRBV5-6; j_gene: TRBJ2-7; CDR3aa: CASSSSFMNYEQYF
v_gene: TRBV19; j_gene: TRBJ2-7; CDR3aa: CASSVPRTREQYF
v_gene: TRBV6-1; j_gene: TRBJ2-7; CDR3aa: CASSSGPRVYEQYF
v_gene: TRBV6-5; j_gene: TRBJ2-7; CDR3aa: CASSYGQNYEQYF
v_gene: TRBV9; j_gene: TRBJ2-1; CDR3aa: CASSVDGTTYNEQFF